The sequence of this T cell receptor (beta chain) was determined in a study of blood T cell repertoires in COVID-19. Study in general: PBMCs, B-cell-depleted T cells, or T cells were the source of the cDNA or gDNA that made up the material.

Germline V gives CDR1 ENHRY, CDR2 SYGVKD. Deletions cut 0 bases from V and 4 bases from J, with 7 bases between. The CDR3 sequence is 14 residues long. TCRdb's table, derived via immunoSEQ multiplex PCR, lists solely in-frame clones and lacks some. Found here are 250,000 or so clones, roughly nine tenths of them singletons; the top ten hold 4% to 5%. The sample was peripheral blood. V gene TRBV10-3 combines with J gene TRBJ1-5, with unresolved D. This sequence was found in a woman aged 35 to 49 who had recovered from COVID-19. CDR3 coding DNA: TGTGCCATCAGTGAGTCGGGCAGTAATCAGCCCCAGCATTTT. As protein: CAISESGSNQPQHF.